The 3 T cell receptor beta chains in this list originate from one sample, sequenced in a study of blood T cell repertoires in COVID-19. Libraries were prepared by immunoSEQ multiplex PCR; TCRdb keeps only in-frame clonotypes and omits some of them. The sample records 200,000 to 250,000 clones, 80% to 90% being singletons. The sequencing input was PBMCs or T cells enriched from blood (not recorded which). All receptors come from a woman aged 40 to 55 with acute COVID-19.

The CDR3 sequence: CATQTSGGSNEQFF. The CDR3 DNA reads as TGTGCCACCCAGACTAGCGGGGGCTCTAATGAGCAGTTCTTC. The chain recombines TRBV3-1 (or the pseudogene TRBV3-2) with TRBJ2-1, with TRBD2 matching 12 bases. Germline assignment: CDR1 LGHDT and CDR2 YNNKEL (reference sequence). The CDR3 consists of 14 residues. The trim removed 10 bases at V and 7 bases at J, leaving 8 bases unmatched.

The V and J genes are TRBV27 and TRBJ1-2, with D tentatively TRBD1 (6 bases). Deletions cut 6 bases from V and 2 bases from J, with 13 bases between. Germline CDR1 is MNHEY and CDR2 is SMNVEV (reference sequence). The CDR3 has 14 residues. Written as DNA, the CDR3 is TGTGCCAGCAGGGGAACGGGACAAAACTATGGCTACACCTTC. It specifies CASRGTGQNYGYTF.

The V and J genes are TRBV21-1 and TRBJ1-5. TRBV21-1 is tagged as a pseudogene. The CDR3 loop spans 15 amino acids. In DNA, the CDR3 is TGTGCCAGCAGCAAAGCGGAATCGGGTACCCAGCCCCAGCATTTT. It yields the protein CASSKAESGTQPQHF.